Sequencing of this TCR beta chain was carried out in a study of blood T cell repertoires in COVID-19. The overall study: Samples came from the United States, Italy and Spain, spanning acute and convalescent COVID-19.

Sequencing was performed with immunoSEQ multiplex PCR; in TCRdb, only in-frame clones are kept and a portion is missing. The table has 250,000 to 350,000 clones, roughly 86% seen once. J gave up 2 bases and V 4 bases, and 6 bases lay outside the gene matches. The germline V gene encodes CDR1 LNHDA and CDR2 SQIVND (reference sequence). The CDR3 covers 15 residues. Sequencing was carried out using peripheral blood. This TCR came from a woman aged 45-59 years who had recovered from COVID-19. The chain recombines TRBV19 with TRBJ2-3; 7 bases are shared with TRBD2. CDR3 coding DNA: TGTGCCAGTAGTAGCCTAGCGGAGCCCACAGATACGCAGTATTTT. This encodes CASSSLAEPTDTQYF.